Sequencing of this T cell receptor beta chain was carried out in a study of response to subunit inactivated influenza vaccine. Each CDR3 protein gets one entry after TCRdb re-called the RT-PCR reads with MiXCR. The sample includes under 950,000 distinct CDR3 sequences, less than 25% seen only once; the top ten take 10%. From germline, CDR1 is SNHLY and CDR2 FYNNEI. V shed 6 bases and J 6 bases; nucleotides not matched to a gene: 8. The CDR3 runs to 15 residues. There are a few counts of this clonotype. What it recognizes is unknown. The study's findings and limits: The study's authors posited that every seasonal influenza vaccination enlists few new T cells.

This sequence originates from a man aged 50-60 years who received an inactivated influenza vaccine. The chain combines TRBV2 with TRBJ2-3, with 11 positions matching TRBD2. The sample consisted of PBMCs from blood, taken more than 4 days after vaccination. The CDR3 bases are TGTGCCAGCAGGGGGACTAGCGGTGAATTCGATACGCAGTATTTT. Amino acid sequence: CASRGTSGEFDTQYF.